The T cell receptor beta chain under discussion was sequenced for a study of monozygotic twins with inflammatory bowel disease. Germline CDR1 is SGHDN and CDR2 is FVKESK. The CDR3 runs 11 residues. TCRdb reprocessed the 5' RACE reads, with one entry per CDR3 protein and no DNA. The sample is made up of 150,000 to 200,000 distinct CDR3 sequences, and the top ten hold approximately 2.5% of it. The chain is built from TRBV14 and TRBJ2-1. This clonotype was obtained from a human donor with ulcerative colitis or Crohn's disease, or a healthy co-twin of an affected twin (not recorded which). Sequenced input: blood. CDR3: CASSQVVEQFF.